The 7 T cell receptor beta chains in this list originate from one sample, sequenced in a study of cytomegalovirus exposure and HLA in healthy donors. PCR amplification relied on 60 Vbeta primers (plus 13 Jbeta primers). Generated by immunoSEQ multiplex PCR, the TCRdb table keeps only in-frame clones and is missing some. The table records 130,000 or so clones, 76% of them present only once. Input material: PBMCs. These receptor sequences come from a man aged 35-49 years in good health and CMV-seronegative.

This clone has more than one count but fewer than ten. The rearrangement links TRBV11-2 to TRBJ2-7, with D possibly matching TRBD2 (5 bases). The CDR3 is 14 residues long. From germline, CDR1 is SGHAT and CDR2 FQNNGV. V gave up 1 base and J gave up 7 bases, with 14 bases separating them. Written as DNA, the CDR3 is TGTGCCAGCAGCTTAGCGGGAATAGTTTTTGAGCAGTACTTC. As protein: CASSLAGIVFEQYF.

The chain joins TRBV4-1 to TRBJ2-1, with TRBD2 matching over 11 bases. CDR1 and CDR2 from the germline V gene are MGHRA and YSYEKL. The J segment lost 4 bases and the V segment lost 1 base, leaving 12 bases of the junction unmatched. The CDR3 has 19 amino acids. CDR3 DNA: TGCGCCAGCAGCCAAGGTAGGGTTCGGACTAGCGGGCCGTACAATGAGCAGTTCTTC. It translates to CASSQGRVRTSGPYNEQFF.

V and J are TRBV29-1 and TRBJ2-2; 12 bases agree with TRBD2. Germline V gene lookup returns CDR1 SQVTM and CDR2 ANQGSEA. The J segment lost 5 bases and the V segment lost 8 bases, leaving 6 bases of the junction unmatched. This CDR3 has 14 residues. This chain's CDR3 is CSITGTSGTGELFF. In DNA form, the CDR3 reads TGCAGCATAACCGGGACTAGCGGGACCGGGGAGCTGTTTTTT.

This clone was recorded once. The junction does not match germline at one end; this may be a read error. CDR3 sequence reads: CSSSSGLKNTGELFF. For the CDR3, the DNA is TGTTCCAGCAGCTCGGGACTAAAGAACACCGGGGAGCTGTTTTTT. The chain combines TRBV7-9 with TRBJ2-2; 7 bases line up with TRBD2. From germline, CDR1 is SEHNR and CDR2 FQNEAQ (reference sequence). This CDR3 region has 15 residues. The complete variable domain, with remaining parts taken from reference TRBV7-9 and TRBJ2-2, reads DTGVSQNPRHKITKRGQNVTFRCDPISEHNRLYWYRQTLGQGPEFLTYFQNEAQLEKSRLLSDRFSAERPKGSFSTLEIQRTEQGDSAMYLCSSSSGLKNTGELFFGEGSRLTVL.

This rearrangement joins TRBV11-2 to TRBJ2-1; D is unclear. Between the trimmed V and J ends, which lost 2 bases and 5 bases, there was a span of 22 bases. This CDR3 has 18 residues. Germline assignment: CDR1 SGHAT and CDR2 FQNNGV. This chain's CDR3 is CASSLLSFGLATNNEQFF. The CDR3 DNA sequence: TGTGCCAGCAGCTTACTTAGTTTCGGCTTAGCCACCAACAATGAGCAGTTCTTC.

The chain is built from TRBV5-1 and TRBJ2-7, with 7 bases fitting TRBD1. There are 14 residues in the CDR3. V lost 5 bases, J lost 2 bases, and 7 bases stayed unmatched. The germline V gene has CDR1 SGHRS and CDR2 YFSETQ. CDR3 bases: TGCGCCAGCAGTTTGACAGGGACCACCTACGAGCAGTACTTC. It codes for CASSLTGTTYEQYF.

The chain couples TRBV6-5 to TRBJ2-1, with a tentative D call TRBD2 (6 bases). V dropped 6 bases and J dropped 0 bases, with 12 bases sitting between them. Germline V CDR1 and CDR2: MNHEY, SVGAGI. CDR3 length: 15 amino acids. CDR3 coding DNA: TGTGCCAGCAGCCCGGGGGTCCTCTCCTACAATGAGCAGTTCTTC. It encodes CASSPGVLSYNEQFF.